One and the same sample provided the 23 T cell receptor beta chains below, sequenced in a study of cytomegalovirus exposure and HLA in healthy donors. The PCR made use of 60 Vbeta and 13 Jbeta primers. Libraries were prepared by immunoSEQ multiplex PCR; TCRdb keeps only in-frame clonotypes and omits some of them. The profile shows some 180,000 clones, just over 75% of them singletons. Sequenced input: PBMCs. These receptor sequences come from a woman aged 55 to 70 in good health and CMV-seropositive.

This clone was recorded a few times. The chain recombines TRBV29-1 with TRBJ2-4; tentatively, D is TRBD2 (5 bases). There are 12 residues in the CDR3. CDR1 is SQVTM, CDR2 ANQGSEA, per germline. Trimming removed 7 bases at V and 9 bases at J, with 16 bases between. The CDR3 reads CSGQGSSGIQYF. The DNA of the CDR3 is TGCAGCGGACAAGGGAGCTCCGGCATTCAGTACTTC.

The chain has TRBV4-3 and TRBJ2-7, with 10 bases fitting TRBD2. V lost 3 bases to trimming and J lost 4 bases; unmatched junction nucleotides: 6. Germline CDR1 is LGHNA and CDR2 is YSLEER. The CDR3 is 15 amino acids. The CDR3 is CASSQERGGRYEQYF. The CDR3 bases are TGCGCCAGCAGCCAGGAGCGGGGGGGCCGTTACGAGCAGTACTTC.

The chain carries TRBV5-8 and TRBJ2-1; D is perhaps TRBD2 (5 bases). Between the trimmed V and J ends, which lost 4 bases and 1 base, there was a span of 15 bases. Germline CDR1 and CDR2: SGHTS and YDEGEE. CDR3 length: 16 amino acids. CDR3 bases: TGTGCCAGCAGCCTGGAGGTGGGCAGTTCCTACAATGAGCAGTTCTTC. Translating gives CASSLEVGSSYNEQFF.

The rearrangement uses TRBV7-2 and TRBJ2-7; possibly TRBD1 for D (5 bases). Looked up from germline, CDR1 is SGHTA and CDR2 is FQGNSA. Trimming left V 5 bases short and J 0 bases short, with 14 bases between. The CDR3 is made up of 15 amino acids. CDR3 sequence reads: CASSPVQGFSYEQYF. CDR3 nucleotides: TGTGCCAGCAGCCCGGTTCAGGGATTCTCCTACGAGCAGTACTTC.

The CDR3 sequence: CSAEAGGVLNEQFF. The CDR3 nucleotides are TGCAGCGCCGAAGCTGGGGGGGTACTGAATGAGCAGTTCTTC. This rearrangement joins TRBV29-1 to TRBJ2-1, with 7 bases fitting TRBD2. Trimming at V came to 7 bases and at J to 7 bases, leaving 13 bases not matched to a gene. The germline CDR1 and CDR2 sequences are SQVTM and ANQGSEA. This CDR3 has 14 amino acids.

The rearrangement links TRBV30 to TRBJ1-6, with 7 bases aligning to TRBD1. In germline, CDR1 is GTSNPN, CDR2 SVGIG (reference sequence). With 0 bases clipped from V and 5 bases from J, the junction kept 7 bases outside the gene matches. The CDR3 runs to 16 residues. CDR3 sequence: CAWSVARGFDNSPLHF. The DNA for the CDR3 is TGTGCCTGGAGTGTCGCCAGGGGGTTCGATAATTCACCCCTCCACTTT.

As to this clone: The junction and the germline gene differ at one end; a read error may be behind it. The chain uses TRBV7-7 and TRBJ2-1; D is possibly TRBD2 (5 bases). CDR1 is SSHAT and CDR2 is FNYEAQ in the germline V gene (reference sequence). This CDR3 region has 14 residues. CDR3 nucleotide sequence: TGTGCTAGCAGCTCCCTAGCTAAGAACAATGAGCAGTTCTTC. This sequence encodes CASSSLAKNNEQFF.

The chain joins TRBV30 to TRBJ2-2; 7 bases agree with TRBD1. V shed 0 bases and J 6 bases; nucleotides not matched to a gene: 7. In germline, CDR1 is GTSNPN, CDR2 SVGIG (reference sequence). The CDR3 totals 15 residues. CDR3 residues: CAWSVLGGAAGELFF. The CDR3 DNA follows: TGTGCCTGGAGTGTACTAGGGGGCGCGGCCGGGGAGCTGTTTTTT.

The chain combines TRBV28 with TRBJ1-1; D is uncertain. Germline values: CDR1 MDHEN, CDR2 SYDVKM. V was pared by 5 bases and J by 6 bases, with 10 bases between. The CDR3 spans 12 residues. The DNA for the CDR3 is TGTGCCAGCAGTAGCTTGTGGTCTGAAGCTTTCTTT. As protein: CASSSLWSEAFF.

The chain carries TRBV4-2 and TRBJ1-5; D not resolved. Germline V gives CDR1 LGHNA, CDR2 YNFKEQ. V was cut by 3 bases and J by 4 bases, with 7 bases left in between. The CDR3 loop spans 13 amino acids. In nucleotides, the CDR3 is TGTGCCAGCAGCCAGACACAGAATCAGCCCCAGCATTTT. Its translation: CASSQTQNQPQHF.

The chain uses TRBV19 and TRBJ2-6; D call uncertain. CDR1 is LNHDA and CDR2 is SQIVND in the germline V gene (reference sequence). V was shortened by 8 bases and J by 0 bases, with 8 bases between the two germline ends. This CDR3 comprises 14 residues. The CDR3 sequence: CASLERSGANVLTF. CDR3 DNA: TGTGCCAGTCTTGAGCGCTCTGGGGCCAACGTCCTGACTTTC.

The chain uses TRBV30 and TRBJ1-6; TRBD1 might be the D (6 bases). Germline values: CDR1 GTSNPN, CDR2 SVGIG (reference sequence). Trimming stripped 4 bases from V and 8 bases from J, with 18 bases between. This CDR3 is built from 15 residues. Here the CDR3 reads CAWTHREGDYSPLHF. The CDR3 bases are TGTGCCTGGACCCACCGGGAGGGGGATTATTCACCCCTCCACTTT.

A single count supports this clone. V is TRBV19 and J is TRBJ1-1; D not resolved. Germline lookup yields CDR1 LNHDA and CDR2 SQIVND (reference sequence). V lost 6 bases, J lost 2 bases, and 16 bases lay in between. CDR3 length equals 15 residues. CDR3 sequence (DNA): TGTGCCAGTAGAGGGCCGGGAGGGCGAAACACTGAAGCTTTCTTT. Its translation: CASRGPGGRNTEAFF.

This chain uses TRBV7-9 with TRBJ1-1; a possible D gene is TRBD1 (5 bases). This CDR3 region has 14 residues. Germline-derived CDR1 and CDR2 are SEHNR and FQNEAQ (reference sequence). Trimming pared 5 bases from V and 4 bases from J, leaving 14 bases between. The CDR3 DNA reads TGTGCCAGCAGCCCCGCGGGGGGGATCACTGAAGCTTTCTTT. Protein: CASSPAGGITEAFF.

CDR3 amino acids: CASSTSGTPYNSPLHF. The CDR3, as DNA: TGTGCCAGCAGCACTTCCGGGACACCTTATAATTCACCCCTCCACTTT. The rearrangement uses TRBV7-9 and TRBJ1-6, with D possibly matching TRBD1 (6 bases). The V and J ends lost 5 bases and 4 bases respectively, with 15 bases between them. The germline V gene has CDR1 SEHNR and CDR2 FQNEAQ (reference sequence). The CDR3 extends over 16 amino acids.

This chain's CDR3 is CASIRQGGTGELFF. CDR3 bases: TGTGCCAGTATAAGACAGGGGGGAACCGGGGAGCTGTTTTTT. The chain has TRBV19 and TRBJ2-2, with 9 bases lining up with TRBD1. Germline V gene sequence: CDR1 LNHDA, CDR2 SQIVND (reference sequence). V lost 7 bases, J lost 5 bases, and 5 bases stayed unmatched. The CDR3 length is 14 residues.

The chain uses TRBV4-2 and TRBJ2-7; 11 bases fit TRBD2. The V gene's germline CDR1 is LGHNA and CDR2 YNFKEQ. The CDR3 runs 16 residues. V was clipped by 3 bases and J by 2 bases; unmatched bases: 6. CDR3 DNA sequence: TGTGCCAGCAGCCACGCCGGGACTAGCGGTACCTACGAGCAGTACTTC. As protein: CASSHAGTSGTYEQYF.

This clone showed up just once. The chain uses TRBV9 and TRBJ2-1; 7 bases agree with TRBD2. Germline CDR1 is SGDLS and CDR2 is YYNGEE. V shed 2 bases and J 3 bases; nucleotides not matched to a gene: 5. The CDR3 loop spans 15 amino acids. CDR3 bases: TGTGCCAGCAGCGTTGATTCTAGCGGCTACAATGAGCAGTTCTTC. This gives the protein CASSVDSSGYNEQFF.

The CDR3 DNA reads as TGTGCCAGCAGTTTAAACGCGGGAGGGCCGGGAGAGACCCAGTACTTC. This translates into CASSLNAGGPGETQYF. V and J are TRBV27 and TRBJ2-5, with 9 bases that match TRBD2. The CDR3 length is 16 residues. Germline assignment: CDR1 MNHEY and CDR2 SMNVEV (reference sequence). The V and J ends lost 2 bases and 4 bases, in that order; junction bases with no gene match: 8.

J is TRBJ2-7 and V is TRBV5-1, with D perhaps matching TRBD2 (5 bases). Looked up from germline, CDR1 is SGHRS and CDR2 is YFSETQ. Trimming pared 0 bases from V and 5 bases from J, leaving 9 bases between. CDR3 length: 13 residues. CDR3 DNA sequence: TGCGCCAGCAGCTTGGGGGAGACTGACGAGCAGTACTTC. This codes for CASSLGETDEQYF.

This clone was seen a single time. The rearrangement uses TRBV19 and TRBJ1-1; D might be TRBD1 (6 bases). This CDR3 has 13 amino acids. V dropped 7 bases and J dropped 2 bases, with 11 bases sitting between them. Germline CDR1 reads LNHDA; CDR2 reads SQIVND (reference sequence). CDR3 residues: CASNLQGNTEAFF. CDR3 nucleotide sequence: TGTGCCAGTAACTTACAGGGTAACACTGAAGCTTTCTTT.

The V gene is TRBV4-1, the J gene TRBJ2-3; 11 bases are a match to TRBD1. This CDR3 comprises 18 residues. The junction had 8 bases not matched to a gene; V was cut back by 1 base and J by 2 bases. CDR1 is MGHRA and CDR2 is YSYEKL in the germline V gene. CDR3: CASSQGTGGADFTDTQYF. CDR3 coding DNA: TGCGCCAGCAGCCAAGGGACAGGGGGCGCCGATTTCACAGATACGCAGTATTTT.

The chain couples TRBV28 to TRBJ2-7, with 11 bases fitting TRBD2. Germline V gene lookup returns CDR1 MDHEN and CDR2 SYDVKM. The V and J ends lost 6 bases and 4 bases, in that order; junction bases with no gene match: 5. This CDR3 has 14 amino acids. In DNA form, the CDR3 reads TGTGCCAGCAGAATAGCGGGGGGGCTGTACGAGCAGTACTTC. Its protein is CASRIAGGLYEQYF.